The clone carrying this T cell receptor (beta chain) has a handful of counts. Its specificity is not known. TCRdb reassembled clones from the PCR reads with MiXCR. This repertoire shows approximately 9,500 clones, more than 25% found once; its top ten account for more than 4.5%. Not a single patient had been given any form of treatment at any point before undergoing thyroid surgery. The data belong to a study of metastatic and nonmetastatic thyroid tumors. Study summary: Where malignant and benign thyroid patients were concerned, repertoires were compared across blood and tumor or nodule tissue. Study-level findings and limits: Reported TCR beta diversity, measured in blood and tumor, was significantly higher for malignant thyroid tumors than for benign nodules.

Germline values: CDR1 MNHNS, CDR2 SASEGT. Trimming left V 6 bases short and J 8 bases short, with 13 bases between. The CDR3 is 12 residues long. Input material: tumor tissue. The chain employs TRBV6-1 and TRBJ1-2, with D possibly being TRBD1 (5 bases). The clonotype was recovered from a female donor with papillary thyroid cancer or a benign thyroid nodule (not recorded which). Some clones in this sample may be carry-over from other donors' samples. CDR3 residues: CASSATDKGYTF. DNA for the CDR3: TGTGCCAGCAGCGCGACGGACAAAGGCTACACCTTC.